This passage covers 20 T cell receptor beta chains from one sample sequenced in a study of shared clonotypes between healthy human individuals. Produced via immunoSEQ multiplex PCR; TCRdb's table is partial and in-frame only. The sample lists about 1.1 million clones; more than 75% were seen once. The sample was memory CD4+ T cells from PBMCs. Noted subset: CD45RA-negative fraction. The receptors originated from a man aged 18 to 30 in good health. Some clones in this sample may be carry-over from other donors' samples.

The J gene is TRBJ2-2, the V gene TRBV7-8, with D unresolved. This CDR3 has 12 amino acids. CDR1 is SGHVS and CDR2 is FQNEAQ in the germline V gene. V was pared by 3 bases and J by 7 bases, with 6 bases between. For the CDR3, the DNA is TGTGCCAGCAGCTTTGGTGGCGGGGAGCTGTTTTTT. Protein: CASSFGGGELFF.

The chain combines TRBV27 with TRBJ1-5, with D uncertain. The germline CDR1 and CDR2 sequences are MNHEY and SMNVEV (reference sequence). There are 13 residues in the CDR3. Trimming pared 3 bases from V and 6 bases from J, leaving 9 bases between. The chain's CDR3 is CASSFSSGQPQHF. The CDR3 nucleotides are TGTGCCAGCAGTTTCTCCTCGGGTCAGCCCCAGCATTTT.

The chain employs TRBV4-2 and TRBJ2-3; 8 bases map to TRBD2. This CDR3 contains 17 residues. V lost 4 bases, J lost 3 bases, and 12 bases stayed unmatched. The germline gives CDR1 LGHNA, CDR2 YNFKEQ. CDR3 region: CASSRNGGGRLTDTQYF. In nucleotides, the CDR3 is TGTGCCAGCAGCCGTAACGGGGGCGGGAGGTTGACAGATACGCAGTATTTT.

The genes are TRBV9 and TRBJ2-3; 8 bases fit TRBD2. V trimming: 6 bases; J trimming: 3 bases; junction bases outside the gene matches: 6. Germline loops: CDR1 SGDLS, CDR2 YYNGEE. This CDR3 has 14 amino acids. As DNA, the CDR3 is TGTGCCAGCACCCGGGAGGGCCGGACAGATACGCAGTATTTT. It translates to CASTREGRTDTQYF.

DNA for the CDR3: TGTGCCAGCAGTCCCCTTAGCGCGAATCAGCCCCAGCATTTT. Protein product: CASSPLSANQPQHF. The V and J genes are TRBV6-5 and TRBJ1-5; D remains ambiguous. V was cut by 5 bases and J by 4 bases, with 12 bases left in between. The CDR3 contains 14 residues. Germline values: CDR1 MNHEY, CDR2 SVGAGI.

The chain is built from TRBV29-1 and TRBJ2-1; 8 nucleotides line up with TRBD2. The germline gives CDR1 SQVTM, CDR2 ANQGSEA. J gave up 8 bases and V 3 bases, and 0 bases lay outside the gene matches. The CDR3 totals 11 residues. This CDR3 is CSVDGGDEQFF. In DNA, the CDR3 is TGCAGCGTTGACGGGGGGGATGAGCAGTTCTTC.

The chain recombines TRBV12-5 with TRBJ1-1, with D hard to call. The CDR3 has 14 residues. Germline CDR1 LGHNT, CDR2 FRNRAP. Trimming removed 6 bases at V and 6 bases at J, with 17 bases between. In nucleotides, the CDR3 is TGTGCTAGTGGCCCCCCCTGGGGTAACCCTGAAGCTTTCTTT. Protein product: CASGPPWGNPEAFF.

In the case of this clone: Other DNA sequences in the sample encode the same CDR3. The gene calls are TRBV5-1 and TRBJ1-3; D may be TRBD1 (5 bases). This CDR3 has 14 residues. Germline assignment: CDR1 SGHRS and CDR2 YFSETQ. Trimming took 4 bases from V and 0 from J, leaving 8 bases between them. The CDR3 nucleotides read TGCGCCAGCAGCGCGGACACCTCTGGAAACACCATATATTTT. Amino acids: CASSADTSGNTIYF.

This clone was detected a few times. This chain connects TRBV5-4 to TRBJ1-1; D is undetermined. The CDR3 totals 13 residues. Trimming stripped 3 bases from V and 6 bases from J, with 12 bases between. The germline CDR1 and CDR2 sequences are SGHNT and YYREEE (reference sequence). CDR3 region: CASSSALFSEAFF. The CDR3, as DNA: TGTGCCAGCAGCTCCGCCCTATTCTCTGAAGCTTTCTTT.

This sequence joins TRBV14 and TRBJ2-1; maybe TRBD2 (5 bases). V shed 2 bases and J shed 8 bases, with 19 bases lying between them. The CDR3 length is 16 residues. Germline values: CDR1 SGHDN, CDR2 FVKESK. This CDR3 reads CASSQPSTSDLDEQFF. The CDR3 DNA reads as TGTGCCAGCAGCCAACCCTCCACTAGTGACCTCGATGAGCAGTTCTTC.

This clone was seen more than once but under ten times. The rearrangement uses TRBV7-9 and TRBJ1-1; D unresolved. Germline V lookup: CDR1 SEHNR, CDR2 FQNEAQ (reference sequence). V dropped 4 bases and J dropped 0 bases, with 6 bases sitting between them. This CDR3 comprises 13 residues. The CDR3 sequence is CASSSSMNTEAFF. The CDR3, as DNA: TGTGCCAGCAGCTCTAGCATGAACACTGAAGCTTTCTTT.

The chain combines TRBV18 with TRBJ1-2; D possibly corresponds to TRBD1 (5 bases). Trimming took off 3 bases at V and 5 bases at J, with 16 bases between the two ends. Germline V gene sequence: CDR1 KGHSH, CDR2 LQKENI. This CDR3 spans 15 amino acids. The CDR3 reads CASSPLSGTGYGYTF. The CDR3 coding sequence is TGTGCCAGCTCACCCCTATCCGGGACGGGTTATGGCTACACCTTC.

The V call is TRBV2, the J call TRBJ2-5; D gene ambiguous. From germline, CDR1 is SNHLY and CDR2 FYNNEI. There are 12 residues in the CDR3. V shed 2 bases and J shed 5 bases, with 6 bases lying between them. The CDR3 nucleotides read TGTGCCAGCAGTGAAATGGGGGAGACCCAGTACTTC. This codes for CASSEMGETQYF.

Here the CDR3 reads CASSFPGQGNQNTGELFF. DNA of the CDR3: TGTGCCAGCAGCTTTCCGGGACAGGGGAATCAGAACACCGGGGAGCTGTTTTTT. The V call is TRBV7-9, the J call TRBJ2-2, with 10 nucleotides matching TRBD1. This CDR3 contains 18 residues. Germline CDR1 SEHNR, CDR2 FQNEAQ (reference sequence). The V gene end was trimmed by 3 bases and the J gene end by 1 base; junction bases not matched to a gene: 8.

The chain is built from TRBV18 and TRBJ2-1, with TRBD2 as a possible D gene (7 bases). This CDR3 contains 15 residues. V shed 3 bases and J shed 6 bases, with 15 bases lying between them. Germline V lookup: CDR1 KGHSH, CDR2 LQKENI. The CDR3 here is CASSPVGGVTNEQFF. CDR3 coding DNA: TGTGCCAGCTCACCCGTAGGGGGGGTTACCAATGAGCAGTTCTTC.

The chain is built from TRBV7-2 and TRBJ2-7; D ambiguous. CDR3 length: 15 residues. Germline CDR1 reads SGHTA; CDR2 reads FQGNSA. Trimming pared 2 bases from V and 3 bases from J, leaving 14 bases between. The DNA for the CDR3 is TGTGCCAGCAGCTTATCGCCCCTACAGAGCTACGAGCAGTACTTC. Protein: CASSLSPLQSYEQYF.

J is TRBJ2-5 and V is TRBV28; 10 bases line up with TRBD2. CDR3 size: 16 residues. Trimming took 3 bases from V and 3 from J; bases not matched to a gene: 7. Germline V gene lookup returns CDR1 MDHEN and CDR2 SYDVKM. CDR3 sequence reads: CASSFGASGREETQYF. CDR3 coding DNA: TGTGCCAGCAGTTTTGGGGCTAGCGGGAGAGAAGAGACCCAGTACTTC.

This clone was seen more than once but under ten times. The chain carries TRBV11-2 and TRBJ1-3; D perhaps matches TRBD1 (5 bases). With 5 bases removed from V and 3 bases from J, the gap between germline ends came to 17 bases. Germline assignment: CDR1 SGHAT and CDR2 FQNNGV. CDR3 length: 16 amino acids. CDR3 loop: CASSLTGGTYGNTIYF. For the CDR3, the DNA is TGTGCCAGCAGCCTCACGGGGGGGACCTATGGAAACACCATATATTTT.

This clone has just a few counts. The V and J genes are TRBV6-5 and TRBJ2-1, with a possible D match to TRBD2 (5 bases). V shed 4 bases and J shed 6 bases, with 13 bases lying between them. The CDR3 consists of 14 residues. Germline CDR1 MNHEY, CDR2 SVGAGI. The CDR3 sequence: CASSSILVGNEQFF. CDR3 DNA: TGTGCCAGCAGTTCGATACTAGTTGGCAATGAGCAGTTCTTC.

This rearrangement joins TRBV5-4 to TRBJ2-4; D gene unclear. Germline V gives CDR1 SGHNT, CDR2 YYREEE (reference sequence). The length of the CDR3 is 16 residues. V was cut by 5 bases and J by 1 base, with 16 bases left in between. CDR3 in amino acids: CASSSDQLGAKNIQYF. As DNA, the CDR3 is TGTGCCAGCAGTTCGGATCAGCTAGGGGCCAAAAACATTCAGTACTTC.